The T cell receptor beta chain described here comes from a study of blood T cell repertoires in COVID-19 (dated by TCRdb to 2019 to 2021). In the study overall: Samples from collaborators originated in the United States, Italy and Spain and spanned both the acute and convalescent phases of COVID-19. Where available, HLA class I and class II types were taken from metadata supplied by the sample provider and were not determined by assay-based typing. Subjects who had been exposed to COVID-19, were actively infected with it, or had recovered from it provided the deeply sampled blood TCRbeta repertoires that made up the dataset. The repertoires were made available in a free public database intended to serve as a resource for research on the immune response to SARS-CoV-2. The samples were drawn from the first 160 participants of the ongoing ImmuneRACE study and from over a thousand subjects provided by 6 global collaborators. Nearly every sample came with metadata listing a de-identified subject ID, COVID-19 status, age in years and sex. The prospective study material was composed of cDNA or gDNA derived from T cells, B-cell-depleted T cells, or PBMCs. General findings and caveats noted by the study authors: The amount of clinical and demographic metadata varied by source and participant and was provided uncurated.

Collaborating institutions collected whole blood in K2EDTA tubes following their own protocols. For TCRbeta analysis, collaborators shipped samples in one of three forms: frozen whole blood, isolated PBMCs, or DNA extracted from either of those sample types. Germline trimming amounts to 3 bases on V and 3 bases on J, with 12 as the count of junction bases outside the gene matches. The CDR3 has 18 amino acids, counting the end cysteine and phenylalanine. The sequence is cut down to CDR3 DNA, 54 bases in frame from base 1. The germline V gene encodes CDR1 SGHVS and CDR2 FNYEAQ. This clone was counted once. It lacks a known antigen. It has no much larger one-base neighbor in the sample; base qualities were not kept. The immunoSEQ Assay, a bias-controlled multiplex PCR, was used to amplify TCRbeta CDR3 regions from genomic DNA. The authors processed their data as follows. Nucleated cell counts per sample were estimated from amplification of reference gene primers within the assay. Sequence reads were collapsed and filtered to measure the absolute abundance of every unique TCRbeta CDR3 rearrangement. For each sample, productive Simpson clonality was calculated by taking the square root of Simpson's diversity index across productive rearrangements. TCRdb obtained this table from immuneACCESS and retained in-frame rearrangements with V and J assigned. These tables miss some clones; where compared with another copy, unresolved V genes account for less than half of the shortfall, and the remainder is unexplained. That table supplies the V and J calls and clone size; D and trimming were determined from the DNA. The sample table records 150,000 to 200,000 clones; roughly 90% of these occur just once. The ten largest clones represent approximately 1.4% of the sample.

Recombination linked TRBV7-6 to TRBJ2-2; 8 middle bases align to TRBD2. This clonotype originated in a woman in her 50s with acute or convalescent COVID-19. The sequenced material came from peripheral blood. The DNA sequence is given as TGTGCCAGCAGCTTTGCAGGACTAGCTTTTCATTACACCGGGGAGCTGTTTTTT. Its protein is CASSFAGLAFHYTGELFF.